Reported below is one T cell receptor beta chain. Primers for the PCR totalled 60 Vbeta and 13 Jbeta. Libraries were prepared by immunoSEQ multiplex PCR; TCRdb keeps only in-frame clonotypes and omits some of them. The sample shows 110,000 or so clones, approximately 75% of them seen only once. The sample originates from a study of cytomegalovirus exposure and HLA in healthy donors. The CDR3 is 17 residues long. CDR1 SGHRS and CDR2 YFSETQ come from the germline V gene. The ends were cut back, 2 bases at V and 4 bases at J, with 22 bases in the middle. When sampled, the donors appeared nominally healthy, though they likely had unrecorded immune exposures.

Sequenced: PBMCs. The sequence came from a man aged 50 to 59 in good health and CMV-seropositive. The chain joins TRBV5-1 to TRBJ2-7; D may be TRBD2 (5 bases). The CDR3 protein is CASSFDWTPGRIYEQYF. Written as DNA, the CDR3 is TGCGCCAGCAGCTTTGACTGGACTCCCGGCCGCATTTACGAGCAGTACTTC.